Presented here are 17 T cell receptor beta chains from one specimen sequenced in a study of regulatory T cells in long-lasting Graves disease. Time point here: newly diagnosed GD, antithyroid drugs for less than 3 months. The TCR library was made from RNA that had been extracted from PBMCs in TRIzol. In building TCR beta libraries, iRepertoire HTBI primers were used together with Arm-PCR of CDR3 regions. Via MiXCR, TCRdb re-called the multiplex PCR reads, giving one row per CDR3 protein. The sample consists of 350,000 to 550,000 distinct CDR3 sequences, 16% of them appearing once. These records were also assigned to another study, of T cells in Graves' hyperthyroidism and ophthalmopathy.

The sample in question was peripheral blood mononuclear cells (PBMCs), obtained at new diagnosis, from a patient treated with antithyroid drugs. All receptors derive from a woman under 30 with Graves disease.

V and J are TRBV20-1 and TRBJ2-1, with 8 bases aligning to TRBD2. Unmatched junction bases numbered 7, after V lost 6 bases and J lost 6 bases. The CDR3 spans 13 residues. Germline V gene sequence: CDR1 DFQATT, CDR2 SNEGSKA (reference sequence). The CDR3 DNA reads as TGCAGTGCGAGCACCGGGAGGGTCAATGAGCAGTTCTTC. Amino acids: CSASTGRVNEQFF.

V usage is TRBV28 and J usage is TRBJ1-5; D perhaps matches TRBD1 (5 bases). V was shortened by 5 bases and J by 5 bases, with 16 bases between the two germline ends. This CDR3 is 15 amino acids long. Per the germline V gene, CDR1 is MDHEN and CDR2 is SYDVKM. CDR3: CASSPHSGGYQPQHF. The CDR3 bases are TGTGCCAGCAGTCCCCACAGTGGGGGGTATCAGCCCCAGCATTTT.

This clonotype was recorded a few times. The CDR3 nucleotides are TGTGCCAGCAGCACAGGGGGCAGGGGCAAAAACATTCAGTACTTC. It is translated as CASSTGGRGKNIQYF. J is TRBJ2-4 and V is TRBV5-4, with 9 positions matching TRBD1. CDR3 size: 15 residues. Germline V gene data show CDR1 as SGHNT and CDR2 as YYREEE (reference sequence). V shed 4 bases, J shed 3 bases, and the junction held 5 bases outside the gene matches.

This clonotype was counted a few times. This chain uses TRBV24-1 with TRBJ2-2; D call uncertain. Germline CDR1 is KGHDR and CDR2 is SFDVKD. The germline V and J ends were trimmed by 5 bases and 4 bases, with 10 bases remaining between them. The CDR3 has 14 amino acids. The CDR3 DNA reads TGTGCCACCAGTGTTGGAGTACGCACCGGGGAGCTGTTTTTT. Translation gives CATSVGVRTGELFF.

This clonotype has at least ten counts. V is TRBV7-2 and J is TRBJ2-7; D unclear. Germline V CDR1 and CDR2: SGHTA, FQGNSA. Trimming cost V 5 bases and J 4 bases, with 12 bases left between them. This CDR3 is 13 amino acids long. The CDR3 DNA reads TGTGCCAGCAGCCCTCGGTCGGGTTACGAGCAGTACTTC. Amino acids: CASSPRSGYEQYF.

This clonotype was recorded a few times. This chain connects TRBV4-3 to TRBJ1-1; D gene unclear. This CDR3 spans 15 amino acids. Germline assignment: CDR1 LGHNA and CDR2 YSLEER. V lost 0 bases and J 4 bases, leaving 12 bases between the germline ends. The chain's CDR3 is CASSQDQGRSTEAFF. CDR3 bases: TGCGCCAGCAGCCAAGATCAAGGGAGGAGCACTGAAGCTTTCTTT.

This clonotype appeared a few times. The CDR3 loop is CASSRITGGSYNEQFF. In DNA, the CDR3 is TGTGCCAGCAGCCGAATTACGGGAGGCTCCTACAATGAGCAGTTCTTC. J is TRBJ2-1 and V is TRBV7-6; 7 nucleotides align to TRBD2. The CDR3 extends over 16 amino acids. J was trimmed by 0 bases and V by 5 bases; bases with no gene match: 7. Germline-derived CDR1 and CDR2 are SGHVS and FNYEAQ.

With regard to this clonotype: A much larger clone is a single base away; this may be a read error. The V gene is TRBV6-1, the J gene TRBJ1-1; 9 nucleotides agree with TRBD1. The germline V gene has CDR1 MNHNS and CDR2 SASEGT. CDR3 length: 18 residues. CDR3 region: CASSEGWKGQGSNAEAFF. The CDR3 nucleotides are TGTGCCAGCAGTGAAGGTTGGAAGGGACAGGGTTCGAACGCTGAAGCTTTCTTT.

This rearrangement joins TRBV10-1 to TRBJ2-1; TRBD2 matches 13 bases. Looked up from germline, CDR1 is WNHNN and CDR2 is SYGVQD (reference sequence). With 6 bases clipped from V and 8 bases from J, the junction kept 7 bases outside the gene matches. The length of the CDR3 is 15 residues. CDR3 residues: CASSETSGRHDEQFF. Here the CDR3 DNA reads TGCGCCAGCAGCGAGACTAGCGGGAGGCACGATGAGCAGTTCTTC.

This clonotype has ten or more counts. This sequence joins TRBV7-6 and TRBJ2-1; 8 nucleotides align to TRBD2. The CDR3 totals 16 residues. From germline, CDR1 is SGHVS and CDR2 FNYEAQ. The junction had 4 bases not matched to a gene; V was cut back by 2 bases and J by 1 base. CDR3 DNA sequence: TGTGCCAGCAGCTTAAGGGCGGGAGGTTCCTACAATGAGCAGTTCTTC. Protein: CASSLRAGGSYNEQFF.

This chain joins TRBV27 and TRBJ1-4; the D is unclear. CDR1 MNHEY and CDR2 SMNVEV come from the germline V gene (reference sequence). The ends were cut back, 5 bases at V and 7 bases at J, with 14 bases in the middle. This CDR3 region has 14 residues. CDR3 in DNA: TGTGCCAGCAGTATTTTAGGGAAAGGTGAAAAACTGTTTTTT. This encodes CASSILGKGEKLFF.

V usage is TRBV29-1 and J usage is TRBJ2-2; unclear D gene. CDR1 and CDR2 from the germline V gene are SQVTM and ANQGSEA. This CDR3 has 13 residues. Trimming removed 7 bases at V and 1 base at J, with 10 bases between. CDR3 in amino acids: CSGAARNTGELFF. DNA for the CDR3: TGCAGCGGGGCGGCTCGGAACACCGGGGAGCTGTTTTTT.

The rearrangement links TRBV5-1 to TRBJ2-2; 9 bases match TRBD2. The CDR3 consists of 18 residues. Germline V gene lookup returns CDR1 SGHRS and CDR2 YFSETQ. V trimming: 0 bases; J trimming: 2 bases; junction bases outside the gene matches: 8. The CDR3 nucleotides read TGCGCCAGCAGCTTGGAGGCTAGCGGGACCCTCAACACCGGGGAGCTGTTTTTT. It specifies CASSLEASGTLNTGELFF.

This clonotype was recorded many times. For the CDR3, the DNA is TGCAGTGACGGGTGGAAGGGCCAAGAGACCCAGTACTTC. Amino acids: CSDGWKGQETQYF. The rearrangement joins TRBV20-1 to TRBJ2-5; D remains unclear. Per the germline V gene, CDR1 is DFQATT and CDR2 is SNEGSKA (reference sequence). The length of the CDR3 is 13 residues. The V end was cut by 7 bases, the J end by 1 base, with 13 bases between.

This clonotype was seen more than once but under ten times. J is TRBJ1-3 and V is TRBV25-1, with D tentatively TRBD1 (5 bases). The CDR3 totals 17 residues. V shed 1 base and J shed 0 bases, with 13 bases lying between them. In germline, CDR1 is MGHDK, CDR2 SYGVNS. DNA for the CDR3: TGTGCCAGCAGTGAATCGGGGGTTCCCCTCTCTGGAAACACCATATATTTT. It yields the protein CASSESGVPLSGNTIYF.

V is TRBV12-3 or TRBV12-4 and J is TRBJ2-2; D tentatively reads TRBD1 or TRBD2 (5 bases each). CDR3 length equals 12 residues. V lost 7 bases, J lost 6 bases, and 9 bases lay in between. CDR3 in DNA: TGTGCCAGCACCTTGGGGGCCGGGGAGCTGTTTTTT. Amino acids: CASTLGAGELFF.

This clonotype was found many times. The rearrangement links TRBV6-1 to TRBJ1-5, with TRBD1 as a possible D gene (5 bases). Per germline, CDR1 MNHNS and CDR2 SASEGT. The ends were cut back, 6 bases at V and 4 bases at J, with 13 bases in the middle. The CDR3 is 14 amino acids. DNA for the CDR3: TGTGCCAGCAGAATCCGGGACGGTAATCAGCCCCAGCATTTT. Translating it yields CASRIRDGNQPQHF.